Following are 32 T cell receptor beta chains from one sample sequenced in a study of shared clonotypes between healthy human individuals. Profiled with immunoSEQ multiplex PCR; TCRdb holds only in-frame clones, not every one. The data show 600,000 to 800,000 clones, with 72% seen just once and about 1.8% held by the top ten. The sample comprised memory CD4+ T cells sorted from blood. Specified subset: CD45RA-negative fraction. These receptors were obtained from a woman aged 30 to 39 in good health.

The V gene is TRBV5-4, the J gene TRBJ1-2; possibly TRBD1 for D (5 bases). V lost 4 bases to trimming and J lost 8 bases, with 21 bases between them. Germline V CDR1 and CDR2: SGHNT, YYREEE (reference sequence). The CDR3 loop spans 15 amino acids. CDR3 residues: CASSPDLGGTGGYTF. CDR3 DNA: TGTGCCAGCAGCCCGGATCTGGGAGGTACAGGCGGCTACACCTTC. The full variable domain, its missing parts supplied by reference TRBV5-4 and TRBJ1-2, is ETGVTQSPTHLIKTRGQQVTLRCSSQSGHNTVSWYQQALGQGPQFIFQYYREEENGRGNFPPRFSGLQFPNYSSELNVNALELDDSALYLCASSPDLGGTGGYTFGSGTRLTVV.

The V call is TRBV4-1, the J call TRBJ2-4; D is undetermined. CDR1 and CDR2 (germline): MGHRA, YSYEKL. V lost 5 bases to trimming and J lost 2 bases, with 10 bases between them. This CDR3 spans 14 amino acids. CDR3 amino acids: CASSDHITKNIQYF. The CDR3, as DNA: TGCGCCAGCAGCGATCACATCACCAAAAACATTCAGTACTTC.

This clone has a handful of counts. The sample has other DNA sequences that encode this CDR3 too. The rearrangement links TRBV5-1 to TRBJ2-1; a weak D match, TRBD1 (5 bases). The CDR3 covers 14 residues. Trimming pared 4 bases from V and 3 bases from J, leaving 11 bases between. Germline V gene data show CDR1 as SGHRS and CDR2 as YFSETQ. In DNA, the CDR3 is TGCGCCAGCAGCCTCAGGGCAGACTACAATGAGCAGTTCTTC. Protein product: CASSLRADYNEQFF.

This clone was recorded a few times. The chain links TRBV5-1 to TRBJ1-1, with D unresolved. With 4 bases removed from V and 3 bases from J, the gap between germline ends came to 4 bases. The CDR3 spans 11 residues. From germline, CDR1 is SGHRS and CDR2 YFSETQ. The CDR3 loop is CASSEDTEAFF. The CDR3 DNA follows: TGCGCCAGCAGCGAAGACACTGAAGCTTTCTTT.

The V gene is TRBV5-8, the J gene TRBJ1-5; D is uncertain. Trimming cost V 3 bases and J 3 bases, with 10 bases left between them. Germline lookup yields CDR1 SGHTS and CDR2 YDEGEE. This CDR3 contains 14 residues. The CDR3 DNA reads TGTGCCAGCAGCTCCCGACGGGTCAATCAGCCCCAGCATTTT. Its protein is CASSSRRVNQPQHF. Supplemented by reference TRBV5-8 and TRBJ1-5, the full variable domain reads EAGVTQSPTHLIKTRGQQATLRCSPISGHTSVYWYQQALGLGLQFLLWYDEGEERNRGNFPPRFSGRQFPNYSSELNVNALELEDSALYLCASSSRRVNQPQHFGDGTRLSIL.

A remark on this clone: With a much larger clone just one base away, this may be a read error. The chain uses TRBV25-1 and TRBJ2-3; 11 bases are a match to TRBD2. V dropped 5 bases and J dropped 3; count of bases not matched to a gene: 1. Germline loops: CDR1 MGHDK, CDR2 SYGVNS. The CDR3 is 14 amino acids. The CDR3 coding sequence is TGTGCCAGCAGTCCTAGCGGGAGGACAGATACGCAGTATTTT. Its translation is CASSPSGRTDTQYF. Filled out from reference TRBV25-1 and TRBJ2-3, the complete variable domain reads EADIYQTPRYLVIGTGKKITLECSQTMGHDKMYWYQQDPGMELHLIHYSYGVNSTEKGDLSSESTVSRIRTEHFPLTLESARPSHTSQYLCASSPSGRTDTQYFGPGTRLTVL.

The CDR3 loop reads CASSSPRNTEAFF. CDR3 in DNA: TGTGCCAGTAGTAGTCCGAGAAACACTGAAGCTTTCTTT. The chain joins TRBV19 to TRBJ1-1; no reliable D call. With 4 bases removed from V and 2 bases from J, the gap between germline ends came to 8 bases. Per the germline V gene, CDR1 is LNHDA and CDR2 is SQIVND (reference sequence). This CDR3 contains 13 residues.

Comments on this clone: Other DNA sequences from this sample encode an identical CDR3 as well. V usage is TRBV5-1 and J usage is TRBJ1-3, with unresolved D. Deletions cut 3 bases from V and 4 bases from J, with 11 bases between. The CDR3 sequence is 14 residues long. Per the germline V gene, CDR1 is SGHRS and CDR2 is YFSETQ. CDR3 sequence reads: CASSYGTEGNTIYF. In DNA, the CDR3 is TGCGCCAGCAGCTACGGTACGGAGGGAAACACCATATATTTT.

The table lists this clone with a few counts. The V gene is TRBV5-4, the J gene TRBJ2-5; unclear D gene. Germline V lookup: CDR1 SGHNT, CDR2 YYREEE (reference sequence). This CDR3 has 13 residues. The V gene lost 0 bases and the J gene lost 5 bases, with 8 bases spanning the gap. The CDR3 region has the DNA TGTGCCAGCAGCTTGGATGGGCGGGAGACCCAGTACTTC. Translation gives CASSLDGRETQYF. The full variable domain, rest sourced from reference TRBV5-4 and TRBJ2-5, is ETGVTQSPTHLIKTRGQQVTLRCSSQSGHNTVSWYQQALGQGPQFIFQYYREEENGRGNFPPRFSGLQFPNYSSELNVNALELDDSALYLCASSLDGRETQYFGPGTRLLVL.

The table lists this clone with a few counts. The V and J genes are TRBV14 and TRBJ2-2, with D perhaps matching TRBD2 (5 bases). Per the germline V gene, CDR1 is SGHDN and CDR2 is FVKESK. V was pared by 3 bases and J by 6 bases, with 11 bases between. This CDR3 has 14 amino acids. CDR3 sequence (DNA): TGTGCCAGCAGCCAGACCTGGGGAGCCGGGGAGCTGTTTTTT. Its translation is CASSQTWGAGELFF.

This rearrangement joins TRBV7-9 to TRBJ1-2, with 7 bases matching TRBD1. Germline values: CDR1 SEHNR, CDR2 FQNEAQ (reference sequence). V lost 1 base, J lost 7 bases, and 6 bases stayed unmatched. The CDR3 loop spans 14 amino acids. As DNA, the CDR3 is TGTGCCAGCAGCTTAGGTCGTGACAGGGTTGGCTACACCTTC. It encodes CASSLGRDRVGYTF.

V gene TRBV15 combines with J gene TRBJ2-2; possible D gene TRBD1, 5 bases. Between the trimmed V and J ends, which lost 2 bases and 7 bases, there was a span of 14 bases. Germline V lookup: CDR1 LNHNV, CDR2 YYDKDF (reference sequence). This CDR3 is 15 amino acids long. The CDR3 sequence: CATSRQGLSGGELFF. The CDR3 DNA reads as TGTGCCACCAGCAGACAGGGTTTGTCGGGCGGGGAGCTGTTTTTT.

The chain uses TRBV19 and TRBJ2-5; no firm D call. The germline V gene has CDR1 LNHDA and CDR2 SQIVND (reference sequence). V gave up 5 bases and J gave up 1 base, with 5 bases separating them. This CDR3 spans 12 amino acids. For the CDR3, the DNA is TGTGCCAGTAGTTTCGGCCAAGAGACCCAGTACTTC. The encoded protein is CASSFGQETQYF.

This clone turned up a few times. V gene TRBV7-2 combines with J gene TRBJ2-1, with 10 bases matching TRBD2. V lost 5 bases, J lost 10 bases, and 5 bases stayed unmatched. CDR1 and CDR2 (germline): SGHTA, FQGNSA. The CDR3 runs 13 residues. CDR3 loop: CASSRQREGEQFF. CDR3 bases: TGTGCCAGCAGCCGCCAGCGGGAGGGGGAGCAGTTCTTC.

This chain joins TRBV27 and TRBJ2-7; 10 bases are shared with TRBD1. The CDR3 covers 17 residues. The junction had 7 bases not matched to a gene; V was cut back by 2 bases and J by 0 bases. Germline V lookup: CDR1 MNHEY, CDR2 SMNVEV (reference sequence). In DNA, the CDR3 is TGTGCCAGCAGTTTACGGGGGACAGGGGAAACCTCCTACGAGCAGTACTTC. Translating it yields CASSLRGTGETSYEQYF.

Only a few counts were recorded for this clone. V is TRBV27 and J is TRBJ1-2; D uncertain. CDR1 and CDR2 from the germline V gene are MNHEY and SMNVEV (reference sequence). V was cut by 3 bases and J by 4 bases, with 12 bases left in between. The CDR3 extends over 14 amino acids. This CDR3 reads CASSFTRGPYGYTF. The CDR3 coding sequence is TGTGCCAGCAGTTTTACTCGCGGACCCTATGGCTACACCTTC.

This rearrangement joins TRBV2 to TRBJ2-3; D is possibly TRBD1 (6 bases). The V end lost 5 bases, the J end lost 2 bases, and 14 bases lay between the germline ends. The CDR3 consists of 15 residues. CDR1 and CDR2 from the germline V gene are SNHLY and FYNNEI. The CDR3 is CASSSPGHLTDTQYF. The CDR3 DNA reads as TGTGCCAGCAGTTCACCGGGACACCTCACAGATACGCAGTATTTT.

V and J are TRBV6-6 and TRBJ1-5; a possible D gene is TRBD1 (6 bases). CDR1 is MNHNY, CDR2 SVGAGI, per germline (reference sequence). This CDR3 spans 15 amino acids. Trimming shortened V by 2 bases and J by 1 base, and 9 bases separated the two germline ends. CDR3 bases: TGTGCCAGCAGTTACCCTACAGGGAGCAATCAGCCCCAGCATTTT. Protein product: CASSYPTGSNQPQHF.

V is TRBV2 and J is TRBJ2-2, with D perhaps given as TRBD1 or TRBD2 (5 bases each). The V end lost 5 bases, the J end lost 3 bases, and 13 bases lay between the germline ends. Germline CDR1 SNHLY, CDR2 FYNNEI. The CDR3 runs to 15 residues. The CDR3 DNA sequence: TGTGCCAGCAGTACCCGTCGGGGCGACACCGGGGAGCTGTTTTTT. This gives the protein CASSTRRGDTGELFF.

J is TRBJ2-5 and V is TRBV19, with a possible D match to TRBD1 (6 bases). The CDR3 runs to 14 residues. Per the germline V gene, CDR1 is LNHDA and CDR2 is SQIVND (reference sequence). Between the trimmed V and J ends, which lost 3 bases and 4 bases, there was a span of 12 bases. For the CDR3, the DNA is TGTGCCAGTAGTATGTTGAGGGACATAGAGACCCAGTACTTC. This gives the protein CASSMLRDIETQYF.

The chain combines TRBV7-9 with TRBJ1-2, with a possible D match to TRBD1 (5 bases). From germline, CDR1 is SEHNR and CDR2 FQNEAQ (reference sequence). The CDR3 is made up of 15 amino acids. Trimming removed 1 base at V and 4 bases at J, with 13 bases between. The CDR3 loop reads CASSLERGSSYGYTF. CDR3 coding DNA: TGTGCCAGCAGCTTAGAGAGGGGATCTTCCTATGGCTACACCTTC.

The table lists this clone with a few counts. The V call is TRBV2, the J call TRBJ2-7, with 15 bases that match TRBD2. This CDR3 is built from 18 residues. Trimming removed 8 bases from V and 3 bases from J; junction bases left unmatched: 14. Germline-derived CDR1 and CDR2 are SNHLY and FYNNEI. The CDR3: CASLTRPGTSGGYYEQYF. The CDR3 bases are TGTGCCAGCCTAACCCGACCAGGGACTAGCGGGGGGTACTACGAGCAGTACTTC.

This clone was observed once. V and J are TRBV6-1 and TRBJ1-1, with no clear D. The CDR3 has 14 amino acids. Per the germline V gene, CDR1 is MNHNS and CDR2 is SASEGT. The germline V and J ends were trimmed by 2 bases and 7 bases, with 14 bases remaining between them. The CDR3 is CASSERILIGEAFF. CDR3 coding DNA: TGTGCCAGCAGTGAACGGATCCTCATTGGTGAAGCTTTCTTT.

The chain recombines TRBV6-1 with TRBJ2-7; 7 nucleotides align to TRBD1. The CDR3 contains 15 residues. Trimming cost V 8 bases and J 0 bases; bases outside gene matches: 10. Germline V CDR1 and CDR2: MNHNS, SASEGT. This chain's CDR3 is CASPPGDRISYEQYF. Here the CDR3 DNA reads TGTGCCAGCCCCCCAGGGGACAGAATCTCCTACGAGCAGTACTTC.

This chain uses TRBV7-2 with TRBJ1-1; D call uncertain. The germline V and J ends were trimmed by 5 bases and 0 bases, with 10 bases remaining between them. Germline V gene sequence: CDR1 SGHTA, CDR2 FQGNSA. This CDR3 comprises 14 residues. The CDR3 DNA reads TGTGCCAGCAGCCGGACGGTTTTGAACACTGAAGCTTTCTTT. As protein: CASSRTVLNTEAFF.

This chain connects TRBV4-1 to TRBJ1-3; no reliable D call. The CDR3 covers 15 residues. Germline loops: CDR1 MGHRA, CDR2 YSYEKL. Trimming stripped 3 bases from V and 0 bases from J, with 9 bases between. CDR3 protein: CASSHPAVSGNTIYF. The CDR3 DNA reads TGCGCCAGCAGCCATCCAGCTGTCTCTGGAAACACCATATATTTT.

This clone was counted a few times. The chain employs TRBV14 and TRBJ2-7; unclear D gene. V gave up 3 bases and J gave up 0 bases, with 6 bases separating them. The germline CDR1 and CDR2 sequences are SGHDN and FVKESK. The CDR3 has 13 amino acids. In DNA, the CDR3 is TGTGCCAGCAGCCAGGGTAACTCCTACGAGCAGTACTTC. Encoded protein: CASSQGNSYEQYF.

The J gene is TRBJ2-7, the V gene TRBV28; 10 bases line up with TRBD2. The CDR3 contains 14 residues. The J segment lost 4 bases and the V segment lost 7 bases, leaving 7 bases of the junction unmatched. CDR1 MDHEN and CDR2 SYDVKM come from the germline V gene. CDR3 in DNA: TGTGCCAGCAAGTTTGATAGCGGGAGGTACGAGCAGTACTTC. It translates to CASKFDSGRYEQYF.

V usage is TRBV9 and J usage is TRBJ1-1; 10 positions agree with TRBD1. The CDR3 covers 16 residues. The ends lost 4 bases at V and 3 bases at J; junction bases unmatched: 9. Germline V gene sequence: CDR1 SGDLS, CDR2 YYNGEE. Here the CDR3 DNA reads TGTGCCAGCAGCCCGACGACAGGGGGCTTGGACACTGAAGCTTTCTTT. Its protein product is CASSPTTGGLDTEAFF.

The chain combines TRBV5-1 with TRBJ2-6; D not resolved. The germline V gene has CDR1 SGHRS and CDR2 YFSETQ. CDR3 size: 14 residues. V dropped 5 bases and J dropped 2 bases, with 8 bases sitting between them. Here the CDR3 reads CASSGVAGANVLTF. The DNA of the CDR3 is TGCGCCAGCAGTGGGGTCGCTGGGGCCAACGTCCTGACTTTC.

The gene calls are TRBV12-5 and TRBJ2-1; 12 nucleotides line up with TRBD1. Germline CDR1 LGHNT, CDR2 FRNRAP. Losses at the gene ends were 5 bases for V and 7 bases for J; bases not matched to a gene: 6. This CDR3 has 15 amino acids. This chain's CDR3 is CASGQGQGARNEQFF. The CDR3 DNA sequence: TGTGCTAGTGGTCAGGGACAGGGGGCGCGTAATGAGCAGTTCTTC.

J is TRBJ2-7 and V is TRBV10-3; no firm D call. The length of the CDR3 is 11 residues. Germline V gene data show CDR1 as ENHRY and CDR2 as SYGVKD. V was cut by 6 bases and J by 4 bases, with 7 bases left in between. The CDR3 DNA reads as TGTGCCATCAGGGACGCTTACGAGCAGTACTTC. It specifies CAIRDAYEQYF.